The present TCR beta chain was sequenced within a study of shared clonotypes between healthy human individuals. Across the study: Every donor yielded three CD4 naive, three CD4 memory, two CD8 naive and one CD8 memory plate. Study results and limitations: For naive CD4 cells, roughly 4.6% of clonotypes were shared across a handful of donors. Donor scarcity curtailed the genetic and exposure-history diversity represented herein.

Using immunoSEQ multiplex PCR, the repertoire was profiled, and TCRdb retains in-frame clones only, with some absent. The top ten clones hold 0.55% to 0.7% of a sample with about 990,000 clones, about 84% of them seen once. A word on this clone: Its antigen is undetermined.

The V and J ends lost 8 bases and 8 bases respectively, with 12 bases between them. The CDR3 has 12 residues. The V gene's germline CDR1 is MNHNS and CDR2 SASEGT. Sequencing used memory CD4+ T cells from PBMCs. Subset noted: CD45RA-negative fraction. The sequence derives from a man aged 18 to 30 in good health. Some clones in this sample may be carry-over from other donors' samples. This sequence joins TRBV6-1 and TRBJ1-4; D remains ambiguous. The CDR3 here is CASVRRNEKLFF. The DNA for the CDR3 is TGTGCCAGCGTCCGGAGGAACGAAAAACTGTTTTTT.